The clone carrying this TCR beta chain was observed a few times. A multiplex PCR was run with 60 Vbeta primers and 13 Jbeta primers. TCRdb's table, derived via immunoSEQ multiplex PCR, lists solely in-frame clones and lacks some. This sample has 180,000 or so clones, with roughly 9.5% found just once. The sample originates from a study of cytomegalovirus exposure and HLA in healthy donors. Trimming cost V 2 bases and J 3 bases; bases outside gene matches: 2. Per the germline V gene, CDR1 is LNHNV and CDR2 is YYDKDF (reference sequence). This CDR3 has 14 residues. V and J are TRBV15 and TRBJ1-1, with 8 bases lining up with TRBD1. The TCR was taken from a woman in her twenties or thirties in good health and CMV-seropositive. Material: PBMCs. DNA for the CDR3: TGTGCCACCAGCAGACGACAGGGGCACACTGAAGCTTTCTTT. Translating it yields CATSRRQGHTEAFF.